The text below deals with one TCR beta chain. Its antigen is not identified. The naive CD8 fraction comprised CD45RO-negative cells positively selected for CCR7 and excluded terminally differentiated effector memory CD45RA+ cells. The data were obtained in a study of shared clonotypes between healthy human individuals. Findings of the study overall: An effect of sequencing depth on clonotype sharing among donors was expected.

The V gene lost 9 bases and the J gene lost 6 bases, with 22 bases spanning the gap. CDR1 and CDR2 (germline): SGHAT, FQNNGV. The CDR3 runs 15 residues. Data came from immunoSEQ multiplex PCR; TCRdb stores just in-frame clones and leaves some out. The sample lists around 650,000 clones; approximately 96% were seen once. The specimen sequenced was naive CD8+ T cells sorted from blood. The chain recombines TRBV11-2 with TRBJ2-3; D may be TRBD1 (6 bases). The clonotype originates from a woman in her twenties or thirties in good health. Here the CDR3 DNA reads TGTGCCAGTACCGCCCCCCCGGGGACATTCGATACGCAGTATTTT. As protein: CASTAPPGTFDTQYF. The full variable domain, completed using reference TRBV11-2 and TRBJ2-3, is EAGVAQSPRYKIIEKRQSVAFWCNPISGHATLYWYQQILGQGPKLLIQFQNNGVVDDSQLPKDRFSAERLKGVDSTLKIQPAKLEDSAVYLCASTAPPGTFDTQYFGPGTRLTVL.